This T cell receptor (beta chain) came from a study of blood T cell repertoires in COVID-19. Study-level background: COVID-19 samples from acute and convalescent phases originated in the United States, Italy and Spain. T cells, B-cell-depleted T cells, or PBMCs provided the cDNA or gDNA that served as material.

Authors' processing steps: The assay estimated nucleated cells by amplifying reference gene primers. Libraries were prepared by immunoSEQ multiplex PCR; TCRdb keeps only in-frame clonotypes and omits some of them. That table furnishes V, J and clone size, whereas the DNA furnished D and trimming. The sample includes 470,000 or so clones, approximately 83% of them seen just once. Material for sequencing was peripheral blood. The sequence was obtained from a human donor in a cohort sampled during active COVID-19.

The CDR3 loop reads CASSSDRGDGYTF. CDR3 sequence (DNA): TGTGCCAGCAGCTCGGACAGGGGGGATGGCTACACCTTC. The V and J genes are TRBV7-9 and TRBJ1-2; TRBD1 agrees at 10 bases. Germline values: CDR1 SEHNR, CDR2 FQNEAQ (reference sequence). The CDR3 has 13 amino acids. The junction had 2 bases not matched to a gene; V was cut back by 4 bases and J by 6 bases.